Listed below are T cell receptor beta chains from one sample, sequenced in a study of T cell responses to AZD1222 COVID-19 vaccine. Measured with immunoSEQ multiplex PCR; TCRdb has only the in-frame clones, and not every one. Among 100,000 to 150,000 clones listed, 75% to 90% were seen once. The sample in question was peripheral blood, obtained on day 0 of MenACWY control vaccination. The receptors here all came from an adult in good health. Both conserved end residues are part of each CDR3. A D gene is named only where the DNA matches it firmly. Not all rows give a size; the values are once, few, many and, for expanded clones, a class.

J gene: TRBJ1-4; D gene: NA; clone size: few; V gene: TRBV7-2; CDR3 DNA: TGTGCCAGCAGCCCGCGACAGATTAATGAAAAACTGTTTTTT; CDR3 protein: CASSPRQINEKLFF
J gene: TRBJ2-1; D gene: TRBD2; clone size: NA; V gene: TRBV4-3; CDR3 DNA: TGCGCCAGCAGCCGAACTAGCGGGAGCGACAATGAGCAGTTCTTC; CDR3 protein: CASSRTSGSDNEQFF
J gene: TRBJ2-1; D gene: TRBD2; clone size: NA; V gene: TRBV5-1; CDR3 DNA: TGCGCCAGCAGCTTGTCTAGCGGGTACAATGAGCAGTTCTTC; CDR3 protein: CASSLSSGYNEQFF
J gene: TRBJ2-5; D gene: NA; clone size: once; V gene: TRBV4-1; CDR3 DNA: TGCGCCAGCAGCCGGGTCCTGGGGTTAGAGACCCAGTACTTC; CDR3 protein: CASSRVLGLETQYF
J gene: TRBJ2-1; D gene: TRBD2; clone size: NA; V gene: TRBV11-1; CDR3 DNA: TGTGCCAGCACCACCTCAAGGACTAGGGGCTACAATGAGCAGTTCTTC; CDR3 protein: CASTTSRTRGYNEQFF
J gene: TRBJ1-6; D gene: TRBD1; clone size: NA; V gene: TRBV3-1/TRBV3-2; CDR3 DNA: TGTGCCAGCAGCCAAGTTGCGGGACAGGGACCCTCACCCCTCCACTTT; CDR3 protein: CASSQVAGQGPSPLHF
J gene: TRBJ1-3; D gene: NA; clone size: NA; V gene: TRBV5-4; CDR3 DNA: TGTGCCAGCAGTCAGCGGGGATTTTCTGGAAACACCATATATTTT; CDR3 protein: CASSQRGFSGNTIYF
J gene: TRBJ2-4; D gene: NA; clone size: NA; V gene: TRBV25-1; CDR3 DNA: TGTGCCAGCAGTGAGGCGGGCGCCAAAAACATTCAGTACTTC; CDR3 protein: CASSEAGAKNIQYF
J gene: TRBJ1-4; D gene: NA; clone size: few; V gene: TRBV6-1; CDR3 DNA: TGTGCCATCCGGACCGACGAAAAACTGTTTTTT; CDR3 protein: CAIRTDEKLFF
J gene: TRBJ2-7; D gene: TRBD2; clone size: once; V gene: TRBV6-5; CDR3 DNA: TGTGCCAGCAGTTCCCATAGCGGGACCTACGAGCAGTACTTC; CDR3 protein: CASSSHSGTYEQYF
J gene: TRBJ2-3; D gene: TRBD2; clone size: NA; V gene: TRBV13; CDR3 DNA: TGTGCCAGCAGCTCCAGACTAGCGGGGGGGGTCACGCAGTATTTT; CDR3 protein: CASSSRLAGGVTQYF
J gene: TRBJ1-2; D gene: TRBD1; clone size: NA; V gene: TRBV9; CDR3 DNA: TGTGCCAGCAGCGTTCAGGACAGGGCAAGTGGCTACACCTTC; CDR3 protein: CASSVQDRASGYTF
J gene: TRBJ2-2; D gene: TRBD2; clone size: once; V gene: TRBV7-2; CDR3 DNA: TGTGCCAGCAGCCCTAAGCGGGGACGCACCGGGGAGCTGTTTTTT; CDR3 protein: CASSPKRGRTGELFF
J gene: TRBJ2-7; D gene: TRBD2; clone size: NA; V gene: TRBV27; CDR3 DNA: TGTGCCAGCAGTTTAGCCCGGAGCGGGAGGGGATACGAGCAGTACTTC; CDR3 protein: CASSLARSGRGYEQYF
J gene: TRBJ2-7; D gene: NA; clone size: NA; V gene: TRBV27; CDR3 DNA: TGTGCCAGCAGTTTAAGGGGTAGCATAGACTCCTACGAGCAGTACTTC; CDR3 protein: CASSLRGSIDSYEQYF
J gene: TRBJ1-6; D gene: NA; clone size: NA; V gene: TRBV5-1; CDR3 DNA: TGCGCCAGCAGGCCGATGGCAGGGAATTCACCCCTCCACTTT; CDR3 protein: CASRPMAGNSPLHF
J gene: TRBJ2-5; D gene: TRBD2; clone size: NA; V gene: TRBV11-2; CDR3 DNA: TGTGCCAGCAGCTTAGTTGGCGGGAGGGTAGAGACCCAGTACTTC; CDR3 protein: CASSLVGGRVETQYF
J gene: TRBJ2-2; D gene: NA; clone size: once; V gene: TRBV6-5; CDR3 DNA: TGTGCCAGCAGTTATGATCTCACCGGGGAGCTGTTTTTT; CDR3 protein: CASSYDLTGELFF
J gene: TRBJ2-3; D gene: NA; clone size: NA; V gene: TRBV19; CDR3 DNA: TGTGCCAGTAGCCGGGCCAATCGTGCGCAGTATTTT; CDR3 protein: CASSRANRAQYF
J gene: TRBJ2-7; D gene: NA; clone size: NA; V gene: TRBV30; CDR3 DNA: TGTGCCTGGAGTGTCAGATACGAGCAGTACTTC; CDR3 protein: CAWSVRYEQYF
J gene: TRBJ2-5; D gene: NA; clone size: NA; V gene: TRBV24-1; CDR3 DNA: TGTGCCACCAGCACATTCGAACAGGGATGGGAGACCCAGTACTTC; CDR3 protein: CATSTFEQGWETQYF
J gene: TRBJ1-2; D gene: NA; clone size: few; V gene: TRBV19; CDR3 DNA: TGTGCCAGTACCCTAAGACAACAAGGACGGGACCTAACCTTC; CDR3 protein: CASTLRQQGRDLTF
J gene: TRBJ2-7; D gene: NA; clone size: NA; V gene: TRBV7-2; CDR3 DNA: TGTGCCAGCAGCGCCGGGAGTTGGGAGCAGTACTTC; CDR3 protein: CASSAGSWEQYF
J gene: TRBJ1-3; D gene: NA; clone size: NA; V gene: TRBV7-8; CDR3 DNA: TGTGCCAGCAGCTTAATTGGGCAGGCCCGCTCTGGAAACACCATATATTTT; CDR3 protein: CASSLIGQARSGNTIYF
J gene: TRBJ2-3; D gene: NA; clone size: NA; V gene: TRBV30; CDR3 DNA: TGTGCCTGGAGTCGGGCGACAGATACGCAGTATTTT; CDR3 protein: CAWSRATDTQYF
J gene: TRBJ2-1; D gene: TRBD2; clone size: NA; V gene: TRBV4-2; CDR3 DNA: TGTGCCAGCAGCTCCGTGGGGAGCGGGGGAGACTACAATGAGCAGTTCTTC; CDR3 protein: CASSSVGSGGDYNEQFF
J gene: TRBJ2-6; D gene: NA; clone size: NA; V gene: TRBV9; CDR3 DNA: TGTGCCAGCAGCGTAGAACCCGGGGCCAACGTCCTGACTTTC; CDR3 protein: CASSVEPGANVLTF
J gene: TRBJ2-7; D gene: TRBD1; clone size: NA; V gene: TRBV11-3; CDR3 DNA: TGTGCCAGCAGCTACAGACAGGGGGCATACGAGCAGTACTTC; CDR3 protein: CASSYRQGAYEQYF
J gene: TRBJ2-1; D gene: TRBD2; clone size: NA; V gene: TRBV7-2; CDR3 DNA: TGTGCCAGCAGCTTGGGACACGGACTAGCGGGAATGAATGAGCAGTTCTTC; CDR3 protein: CASSLGHGLAGMNEQFF
J gene: TRBJ2-7; D gene: TRBD2; clone size: few; V gene: TRBV11-2; CDR3 DNA: TGTGCCAGCAGCTCCCCCCTCTCTAGCGGGAGCCGCGAGCAGTACTTC; CDR3 protein: CASSSPLSSGSREQYF
J gene: TRBJ1-2; D gene: NA; clone size: NA; V gene: TRBV6-1; CDR3 DNA: TGTGCCAGCAGTGAAGGCGGGAATAGGGCCTATGGCTACACCTTC; CDR3 protein: CASSEGGNRAYGYTF
J gene: TRBJ2-1; D gene: NA; clone size: NA; V gene: TRBV19; CDR3 DNA: TGTGCCAGTAGTACGCTCGTAAGCTCCTACAATGAGCAGTTCTTC; CDR3 protein: CASSTLVSSYNEQFF
J gene: TRBJ1-4; D gene: NA; clone size: once; V gene: TRBV4-2; CDR3 DNA: TGTGCCAGCAGCCAAGAGCATGGGGAACAGGCTGAAAAACTGTTTTTT; CDR3 protein: CASSQEHGEQAEKLFF
J gene: TRBJ1-1; D gene: TRBD1; clone size: NA; V gene: TRBV10-3; CDR3 DNA: TGTGCCATCAGTGAGTCTCCGACAGGGGTCGTCACTGAAGCTTTCTTT; CDR3 protein: CAISESPTGVVTEAFF
J gene: TRBJ2-2; D gene: NA; clone size: NA; V gene: TRBV7-9; CDR3 DNA: TGTGCCAGCACCCGTGGCGCGGCTAACACCGGGGAGCTGTTTTTT; CDR3 protein: CASTRGAANTGELFF
J gene: TRBJ1-1; D gene: NA; clone size: once; V gene: TRBV6-5; CDR3 DNA: TGTGCATCAACTGGGGTTACTGAAGCTTTCTTT; CDR3 protein: CASTGVTEAFF
J gene: TRBJ1-5; D gene: NA; clone size: NA; V gene: TRBV19; CDR3 DNA: TGTGCCAGTAGTATGTTGGGGGCAGCTAGCAATCAGCCCCAGCATTTT; CDR3 protein: CASSMLGAASNQPQHF
J gene: TRBJ2-7; D gene: TRBD1; clone size: NA; V gene: TRBV11-2; CDR3 DNA: TGTGCCAGCAGCTTACACCGACAGGGTAGAAGCTACGAGCAGTACTTC; CDR3 protein: CASSLHRQGRSYEQYF
J gene: TRBJ2-3; D gene: NA; clone size: NA; V gene: TRBV9; CDR3 DNA: TGTGCCAGCGACCCGGGACTGGGGACAGATACGCAGTATTTT; CDR3 protein: CASDPGLGTDTQYF
J gene: TRBJ2-6; D gene: NA; clone size: NA; V gene: TRBV13; CDR3 DNA: TGTGCCAGCAGCTTATCGGGCTCTGGGGCCAACGTCCTGACTTTC; CDR3 protein: CASSLSGSGANVLTF
J gene: TRBJ1-6; D gene: NA; clone size: NA; V gene: TRBV11-2; CDR3 DNA: TGTGCCAGCAGTATAATGGGATCACCCCTCCACTTT; CDR3 protein: CASSIMGSPLHF
J gene: TRBJ2-4; D gene: NA; clone size: NA; V gene: TRBV6-1; CDR3 DNA: TGTGCCAGCAGTGAGAGCAGGGCGGTAGCCAAAAACATTCAGTACTTC; CDR3 protein: CASSESRAVAKNIQYF
J gene: TRBJ1-3; D gene: NA; clone size: NA; V gene: TRBV24-1; CDR3 DNA: TGTGCCACCAGTGACCCGCAATCCGGGAACACCATATATTTT; CDR3 protein: CATSDPQSGNTIYF
J gene: TRBJ1-6; D gene: TRBD1; clone size: NA; V gene: TRBV7-9; CDR3 DNA: TGTGCCAGCAGCTTAGGGGACAGGGGGAATTCACCCCTCCACTTT; CDR3 protein: CASSLGDRGNSPLHF
J gene: TRBJ1-1; D gene: NA; clone size: NA; V gene: TRBV4-1; CDR3 DNA: TGCGCCAGCAGCCAAGGGGGTGGCCAACTGAACACTGAAGCTTTCTTT; CDR3 protein: CASSQGGGQLNTEAFF